The T cell receptor (beta chain) under discussion was sequenced for a study of monozygotic twins with inflammatory bowel disease. Study outcomes and limitations: Backing was not found for a single strong signal or clonotype associated with IBD. Repertoire similarity did not differ between concordant and discordant twins, perhaps due to limited power.

TCRdb re-called the 5' RACE reads, yielding one record per CDR3 amino acid sequence without DNA. The sample's table shows some 160,000 distinct CDR3 sequences. Germline V lookup: CDR1 DFQATT, CDR2 SNEGSKA (reference sequence). The CDR3 has 16 amino acids. Regarding this clonotype: The target antigen is unknown.

The gene calls are TRBV20-1 and TRBJ1-6. The clonotype originates from a human donor with ulcerative colitis or Crohn's disease, or a healthy co-twin of an affected twin (not recorded which). Sequencing was carried out using blood. The chain's CDR3 is CSARGAGALFNSPLHF.